The 9 T cell receptor beta chains listed next were all sequenced from one sample in a study of T-cell memory formation after mild COVID-19. TCRdb reprocessed the 5' RACE reads with MiXCR, giving one entry per CDR3 protein. The sample holds around 310,000 distinct CDR3 sequences, roughly an eighth seen once. The source material was PBMCs or a T cell subset sorted from them (not recorded which). Source of these receptors: a man aged 18 to 35 who had mild COVID-19 (a few samples of this study predate the infection). Cell type and time point are not known.

This clonotype was counted ten times or more. V gene TRBV9 combines with J gene TRBJ1-2, with no clear D. Germline CDR1 reads SGDLS; CDR2 reads YYNGEE. The CDR3 length is 14 residues. The V end lost 0 bases, the J end lost 4 bases, and 10 bases lay between the germline ends. The CDR3 region has the DNA TGTGCCAGCAGCGTAGCTACGGGAATCTATGGCTACACCTTC. It encodes CASSVATGIYGYTF.

The rearrangement joins TRBV7-3 to TRBJ2-1; TRBD2 matches at 8 bases. V trimming: 5 bases; J trimming: 12 bases; junction bases outside the gene matches: 9. CDR1 is SGHTA, CDR2 FQGTGA, per germline. The CDR3 is made up of 13 amino acids. The CDR3 region has the DNA TGTGCCAGCAGCCCACTAGCGGCGCTGACGCAGTTCTTC. Translation: CASSPLAALTQFF.

The chain is built from TRBV5-4 and TRBJ2-5, with D possibly TRBD1 on 5 matching bases. Trimming took 8 bases from V and 2 from J, leaving 13 bases between them. CDR3 size: 13 residues. Germline-derived CDR1 and CDR2 are SGHNT and YYREEE (reference sequence). CDR3 protein: CASKRQRQETQYF. CDR3 sequence (DNA): TGTGCCAGTAAAAGACAGCGACAAGAGACCCAGTACTTC.

This clonotype was counted a few times. DNA of the CDR3: TGTGCCAGCAGCCACGAACAGGGCCGGCAGTACGTC. It encodes CASSHEQGRQYV. The V call is TRBV7-9, the J call TRBJ2-7; perhaps TRBD1 as D (6 bases). Trimming removed 5 bases at V and 9 bases at J, with 14 bases between. The germline V gene has CDR1 SEHNR and CDR2 FQNEAQ (reference sequence). The CDR3 spans 12 residues.

The chain uses TRBV4-2 and TRBJ2-7; 10 bases fit TRBD2. Germline loops: CDR1 LGHNA, CDR2 YNFKEQ. The CDR3 consists of 16 residues. The junction had 4 bases not matched to a gene; V was cut back by 2 bases and J by 0 bases. The CDR3 sequence is CASSQWSSGGSYEQYF. Here the CDR3 DNA reads TGTGCCAGCAGCCAATGGTCTAGCGGGGGCTCCTACGAGCAGTACTTC.

The chain recombines TRBV6-6 with TRBJ2-5; 9 bases agree with TRBD2. The germline V gene encodes CDR1 MNHNY and CDR2 SVGAGI (reference sequence). Unmatched junction bases numbered 5, after V lost 2 bases and J lost 4 bases. The CDR3 has 15 amino acids. The CDR3 protein is CASSYAGTSLETQYF. Here the CDR3 DNA reads TGTGCCAGCAGTTACGCGGGGACTAGCTTAGAGACCCAGTACTTC.

The gene calls are TRBV24-1 and TRBJ2-1; D is perhaps TRBD1 (6 bases). The germline CDR1 and CDR2 sequences are KGHDR and SFDVKD. The CDR3 covers 15 residues. V was shortened by 3 bases and J by 8 bases, with 16 bases between the two germline ends. This CDR3 is CATSDSQGQTDEQFF. In DNA form, the CDR3 reads TGTGCCACCAGTGATAGTCAGGGGCAGACAGATGAGCAGTTCTTC.

The rearrangement uses TRBV10-3 and TRBJ2-6; D is perhaps TRBD1 or TRBD2 (6 bases each). Trimming took 8 bases from V and 1 from J, leaving 9 bases between them. CDR3 length: 14 amino acids. Germline V lookup: CDR1 ENHRY, CDR2 SYGVKD. The DNA for the CDR3 is TGTGCCATCGGGGGGCAGTCTGGGGCCAACGTCCTGACTTTC. Protein product: CAIGGQSGANVLTF.

This clonotype was detected a few times. The chain couples TRBV9 to TRBJ2-7, with 12 bases lining up with TRBD2. V was pared by 4 bases and J by 4 bases, with 3 bases of the junction left unmatched. This CDR3 is built from 14 residues. Germline CDR1 SGDLS, CDR2 YYNGEE. CDR3 bases: TGTGCCAGCAGCCCCGGACTAGCGGGGTACGAGCAGTACGTC. Its translation: CASSPGLAGYEQYV.